This TCR beta chain was captured by sequencing in a study of blood T cell repertoires in COVID-19 (TCRdb year 2020). Notes on the research overall: Samples covering the acute and convalescent phases of COVID-19 were provided by collaborators in the United States, Italy and Spain. The material from the prospective study consisted of cDNA or gDNA derived from T cells, B-cell-depleted T cells, or PBMCs. The samples were drawn from two sources: the first 160 participants of the ongoing ImmuneRACE study, and some 1,300 subjects contributed by 6 global collaborators. Deeply sampled blood TCRbeta repertoires from subjects exposed to, actively infected with, or recovered from COVID-19 were included in the dataset. Sample metadata almost always included a de-identified subject ID, COVID-19 status, age in years and sex. A freely available public database, intended as a resource for researchers studying the immune response to SARS-CoV-2, is where the repertoires were released. Where available, HLA class I and class II types were obtained from metadata supplied by the sample provider rather than from assay-based typing. The paper as a whole reports these results and caveats: The quantity of clinical and demographic metadata differed by source and by participant and was supplied without curation.

Whole blood was collected in K2EDTA tubes by collaborating institutions according to the institutions' own protocols. For TCRbeta analysis, collaborators shipped samples as frozen whole blood, isolated PBMCs, or DNA extracted from either of those sample types. CDR1 and CDR2 are read off the germline V gene as KGHSH and LQKENI. The trim is 4 bases for V and 1 base for J, with a gap of 9 bases between the germline ends. From the cysteine through the phenylalanine, the CDR3 covers 14 amino acids. Just the 42-base CDR3 DNA is kept, in frame starting at base 1. TCRbeta CDR3 regions were amplified from genomic DNA by means of the immunoSEQ Assay, a bias-controlled multiplex PCR. The paper's processing steps were these. Within the assay, amplification of reference gene primers was used to estimate how many nucleated cells each sample contained. To quantify the absolute abundance of each unique TCRbeta CDR3 rearrangement, sequence reads were collapsed and filtered. For each sample, productive Simpson clonality was calculated as the square root of Simpson's diversity index over productive rearrangements. Here the immuneACCESS table is served through TCRdb, limited to in-frame sequences with V and J called. Missing clones are a known gap in these copies; in checked studies unresolved V genes cover under half, and the rest lacks a known reason. The V and J calls and the clone size are those of that table, but D and trimming were determined from the DNA. The sample has about 88,000 clones on record, 70% to 90% of them singletons. The ten largest clonotypes hold 2.9% of the sample.

As to this clone: Its antigen is unknown. Base qualities are not at hand, and no much larger clone is one base apart.

The sequencing input was peripheral blood. This receptor was identified in a woman of 80 years or more with acute or convalescent COVID-19. The rearranged chain carries TRBV18 and TRBJ2-3; 5 matching bases give a weak D call of TRBD1. The CDR3 reads CASSQGMGTDTQYF. The DNA sequence follows: TGTGCCAGCTCACAGGGGATGGGCACAGATACGCAGTATTTT.